This TCR beta chain was retrieved from a study of Ad26.COV2.S vaccination and SARS-CoV-2 variants. Study summary: A participant enrolled in the COV1001 Ad26.COV2.S trial arm provided the sample. Ad26.COV2.S given intramuscularly, once or twice 56 days apart. Notes on the study in general: Total T cell responses may have been underestimated by the TCR breadth and depth analyses. Substantial breadth was reportedly displayed by spike-specific CD8+ and CD4+ T cell responses after vaccination.

Treatment meaning: roughly 18 received Ad26.COV2.S at low or high dose, single or two shots; about 5 received placebo; per-sample allocation not given. Sampling occurred on day 63 after the first vaccine or placebo injection. Per the germline V gene, CDR1 is SGHDT and CDR2 is YYEEEE. There are 13 residues in the CDR3. Germline trimming cut 4 bases from V and 7 bases from J; bases unmatched to any gene: 6. Libraries were prepared by immunoSEQ multiplex PCR; TCRdb keeps only in-frame clonotypes and omits some of them. The sample yields 400,000 to 500,000 clones, around nine tenths seen once. Only a few counts were recorded for this clone. What it recognizes is unknown.

V usage is TRBV5-6 and J usage is TRBJ1-2; 8 nucleotides align to TRBD1. The source material was peripheral blood, sampled in a trial of Ad26.COV2.S vaccine versus placebo. The TCR originated in a person aged 18-65 years who received the Ad26.COV2.S COVID-19 vaccine or a placebo. The CDR3 is CASSETGDLGYTF. CDR3 nucleotides: TGTGCCAGCAGCGAGACAGGGGATCTTGGCTACACCTTC.